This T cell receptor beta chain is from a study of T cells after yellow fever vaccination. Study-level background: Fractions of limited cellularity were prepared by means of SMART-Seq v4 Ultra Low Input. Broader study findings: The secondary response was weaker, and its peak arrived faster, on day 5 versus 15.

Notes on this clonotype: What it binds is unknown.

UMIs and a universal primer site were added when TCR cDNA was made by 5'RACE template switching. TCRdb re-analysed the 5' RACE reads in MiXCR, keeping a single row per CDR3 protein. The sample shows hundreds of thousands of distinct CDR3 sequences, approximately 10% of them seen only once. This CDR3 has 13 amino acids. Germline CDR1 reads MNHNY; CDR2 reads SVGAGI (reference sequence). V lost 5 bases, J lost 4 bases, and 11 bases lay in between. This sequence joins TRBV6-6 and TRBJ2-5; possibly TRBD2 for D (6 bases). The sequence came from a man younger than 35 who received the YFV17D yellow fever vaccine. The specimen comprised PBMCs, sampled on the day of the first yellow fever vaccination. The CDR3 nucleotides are TGTGCCAGCAGTGGGGACTTGAGAGAGACCCAGTACTTC. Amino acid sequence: CASSGDLRETQYF.